The text below deals with one TCR beta chain. Libraries were prepared by immunoSEQ multiplex PCR; TCRdb keeps only in-frame clonotypes and omits some of them. This repertoire shows 90,000 to 140,000 clones, roughly 85% found once; its top ten account for roughly 15%. The sample belongs to a study of blood T cell repertoires in COVID-19. Across the whole study: The United States, Italy and Spain supplied acute and convalescent COVID-19 samples.

The source material was peripheral blood. The receptor's source is a woman aged 80 or over with acute or convalescent COVID-19.

The CDR3, as DNA: TGTGCCAGCAGCCGGACTAACAATGAGCAGTTCTTC. Translating gives CASSRTNNEQFF. V gene TRBV7-9 combines with J gene TRBJ2-1; tentatively, D is TRBD2 (6 bases). Germline CDR1 SEHNR, CDR2 FQNEAQ (reference sequence). CDR3 length: 12 residues. Trimming took off 5 bases at V and 5 bases at J, with 7 bases between the two ends.